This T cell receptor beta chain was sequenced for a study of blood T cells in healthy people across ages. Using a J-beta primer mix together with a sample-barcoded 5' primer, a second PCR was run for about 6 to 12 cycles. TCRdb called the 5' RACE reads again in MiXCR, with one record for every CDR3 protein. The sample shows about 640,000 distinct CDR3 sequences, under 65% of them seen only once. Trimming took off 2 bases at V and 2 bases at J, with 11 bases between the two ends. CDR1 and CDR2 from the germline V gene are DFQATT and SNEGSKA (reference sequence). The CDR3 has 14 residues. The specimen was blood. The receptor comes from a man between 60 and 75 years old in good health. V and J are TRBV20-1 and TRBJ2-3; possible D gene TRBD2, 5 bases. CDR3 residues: CSARTDYNTDTQYF. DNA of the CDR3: TGCAGTGCTAGAACCGACTACAACACAGATACGCAGTATTTT.